The next 19 T cell receptor beta chains were all read from a single sample in a study of T cell responses to AZD1222 COVID-19 vaccine. Assay used: immunoSEQ multiplex PCR; TCRdb lists only in-frame clones, some missing. The table has approximately 90,000 clones, 86% seen once. The specimen comprised peripheral blood, sampled on day 0 of AZD1222 vaccination. The receptors stem from an adult in good health.

The rearrangement uses TRBV10-1 and TRBJ1-1; possibly TRBD1 for D (5 bases). The CDR3 has 15 residues. Germline CDR1 and CDR2: WNHNN and SYGVQD (reference sequence). V lost 8 bases, J lost 1 base, and 17 bases lay in between. The CDR3 region is CASPGRGPANTEAFF. The CDR3 DNA sequence: TGCGCCAGCCCCGGTAGGGGACCTGCGAACACTGAAGCTTTCTTT.

The V call is TRBV9, the J call TRBJ1-4, with a tentative D call TRBD1 (6 bases). The V gene lost 4 bases and the J gene lost 2 bases, with 18 bases spanning the gap. The CDR3 has 17 residues. Per the germline V gene, CDR1 is SGDLS and CDR2 is YYNGEE. The DNA of the CDR3 is TGTGCCAGCAGCAGCTCCGGGGGCGGGGCGACTAATGAAAAACTGTTTTTT. Translating gives CASSSSGGGATNEKLFF.

The gene calls are TRBV18 and TRBJ1-5, with 10 bases identical to TRBD1. Germline V CDR1 and CDR2: KGHSH, LQKENI. This CDR3 region has 14 residues. With V trimmed by 4 bases and J by 5 bases, 2 bases remained unmatched. The CDR3 DNA reads as TGTGCCAGCTCACGGGACAGGGGAGATCAGCCCCAGCATTTT. Its protein product is CASSRDRGDQPQHF.

This chain connects TRBV10-3 to TRBJ2-3; no clear D. CDR3 size: 14 residues. Per the germline V gene, CDR1 is ENHRY and CDR2 is SYGVKD. Trimming took off 2 bases at V and 4 bases at J, with 10 bases between the two ends. CDR3 coding DNA: TGTGCCATCAGTGAGACCGCCGGTCCAGATACGCAGTATTTT. Protein: CAISETAGPDTQYF.

This rearrangement joins TRBV5-1 to TRBJ2-2; 7 bases are a match to TRBD2. The CDR3 spans 15 residues. V lost 6 bases, J lost 3 bases, and 8 bases stayed unmatched. The V gene's germline CDR1 is SGHRS and CDR2 YFSETQ. The CDR3 coding sequence is TGCGCCAGCAACTCCAGGGAGGGCGACACCGGGGAGCTGTTTTTT. Translating gives CASNSREGDTGELFF. Filled out from reference TRBV5-1 and TRBJ2-2, the complete variable domain reads KAGVTQTPRYLIKTRGQQVTLSCSPISGHRSVSWYQQTPGQGLQFLFEYFSETQRNKGNFPGRFSGRQFSNSRSEMNVSTLELGDSALYLCASNSREGDTGELFFGEGSRLTVL.

J is TRBJ1-5 and V is TRBV7-2; TRBD1 matches 9 bases. Germline CDR1 reads SGHTA; CDR2 reads FQGNSA. With 5 bases clipped from V and 2 bases from J, the junction kept 4 bases outside the gene matches. The CDR3 loop spans 15 amino acids. The CDR3 DNA reads as TGTGCCAGCAGCCCGAGGACAGGGGGCAATCAGCCCCAGCATTTT. It is translated as CASSPRTGGNQPQHF.

CDR3 coding DNA: TGCGCCAGCAGTCATGGGGGGGGACAGGGCGCCTACGAGCAGTACTTC. It yields the protein CASSHGGGQGAYEQYF. V gene TRBV10-2 combines with J gene TRBJ2-7; 9 bases fit TRBD1. The V and J ends lost 5 bases and 2 bases, in that order; junction bases with no gene match: 10. This CDR3 has 16 amino acids. CDR1 WSHSY and CDR2 SAAADI come from the germline V gene.

This chain uses TRBV6-2 or TRBV6-3 with TRBJ1-1; 7 bases agree with TRBD1. The J segment lost 4 bases and the V segment lost 3 bases, leaving 14 bases of the junction unmatched. The germline gives CDR1 MNHEY, CDR2 SVGEGT. This CDR3 has 17 amino acids. The CDR3 loop is CASSYEKGGARGTEAFF. CDR3 sequence (DNA): TGTGCCAGCAGTTATGAAAAAGGGGGCGCAAGGGGCACTGAAGCTTTCTTT.

The CDR3 here is CATTAGDRGGVNQPQHF. CDR3 coding DNA: TGTGCCACCACGGCCGGGGACAGGGGAGGGGTCAATCAGCCCCAGCATTTT. The chain has TRBV2 and TRBJ1-5; 10 nucleotides align to TRBD1. V lost 10 bases, J lost 3 bases, and 15 bases stayed unmatched. The CDR3 spans 17 residues. In germline, CDR1 is SNHLY, CDR2 FYNNEI. The full variable domain, completed using reference TRBV2 and TRBJ1-5, is EPEVTQTPSHQVTQMGQEVILRCVPISNHLYFYWYRQILGQKVEFLVSFYNNEISEKSEIFDDQFSVERPDGSNFTLKIRSTKLEDSAMYFCATTAGDRGGVNQPQHFGDGTRLSIL.

The chain has TRBV20-1 and TRBJ2-7; 12 nucleotides match TRBD2. The germline V gene encodes CDR1 DFQATT and CDR2 SNEGSKA (reference sequence). This CDR3 is 15 amino acids long. V shed 3 bases and J 6 bases; nucleotides not matched to a gene: 9. CDR3 sequence reads: CSASEPGLAGREQYF. CDR3 sequence (DNA): TGCAGTGCTAGTGAACCGGGACTAGCGGGCCGCGAGCAGTACTTC.

The chain is built from TRBV6-5 and TRBJ2-2, with D possibly matching TRBD1 (5 bases). The CDR3 length is 14 residues. V was cut by 8 bases and J by 5 bases, with 15 bases left in between. The germline gives CDR1 MNHEY, CDR2 SVGAGI. CDR3 in DNA: TGTGCCAGCGGGTCGGCAGGGATGACCGGGGAGCTGTTTTTT. It is translated as CASGSAGMTGELFF.

V and J are TRBV7-8 and TRBJ2-7, with 9 bases aligning to TRBD1. Germline CDR1 reads SGHVS; CDR2 reads FQNEAQ. This CDR3 spans 15 amino acids. The junction had 7 bases not matched to a gene; V was cut back by 4 bases and J by 3 bases. This chain's CDR3 is CASSSGQGPYYEQYF. The CDR3 DNA sequence: TGTGCCAGCAGCTCTGGACAGGGGCCTTACTACGAGCAGTACTTC.

The CDR3 protein is CASSMSIGTVGSPLHF. In nucleotides, the CDR3 is TGTGCCAGTAGTATGTCTATCGGGACAGTCGGTTCACCCCTCCACTTT. This chain connects TRBV19 to TRBJ1-6; 7 bases map to TRBD1. Germline CDR1 LNHDA, CDR2 SQIVND (reference sequence). CDR3 length: 16 amino acids. J gave up 9 bases and V 3 bases, and 11 bases lay outside the gene matches.

The V call is TRBV29-1, the J call TRBJ2-7; D unresolved. Trimming shortened V by 5 bases and J by 4 bases, and 12 bases separated the two germline ends. The CDR3 length is 12 residues. Germline V gene sequence: CDR1 SQVTM, CDR2 ANQGSEA. CDR3 DNA sequence: TGCAGCGTTCGAGACTTATTTTACGAGCAGTACTTC. The encoded protein is CSVRDLFYEQYF.

The chain recombines TRBV25-1 with TRBJ2-7; D is possibly TRBD1 (6 bases). Trimming removed 2 bases at V and 2 bases at J, with 13 bases between. Germline lookup yields CDR1 MGHDK and CDR2 SYGVNS. The CDR3 is 15 residues long. The CDR3 coding sequence is TGTGCCAGCAGTGAAGCAGGGGTGACCCCCTACGAGCAGTACTTC. This sequence encodes CASSEAGVTPYEQYF.

The chain has TRBV4-2 and TRBJ1-1; D may be TRBD1 (5 bases). The germline CDR1 and CDR2 sequences are LGHNA and YNFKEQ. Deletions cut 0 bases from V and 1 base from J, with 12 bases between. The CDR3 length is 16 residues. The CDR3 here is CASSQESGSGNTEAFF. Here the CDR3 DNA reads TGTGCCAGCAGCCAAGAATCAGGGTCGGGGAACACTGAAGCTTTCTTT.

This clone was observed a few times. This chain links TRBV4-3 with TRBJ1-5; D gene unclear. The CDR3 runs 13 residues. Germline V gene sequence: CDR1 LGHNA, CDR2 YSLEER. The germline V and J ends were trimmed by 1 base and 5 bases, with 6 bases remaining between them. CDR3 sequence (DNA): TGCGCCAGCAGCCAAGGACTGGATCAGCCCCAGCATTTT. Protein: CASSQGLDQPQHF.

Written as DNA, the CDR3 is TGTGCCAGCAGCCAAGAAGGAATCCTAGCCAAAAACATTCAGTACTTC. This gives the protein CASSQEGILAKNIQYF. This sequence joins TRBV3-1 (or the pseudogene TRBV3-2) and TRBJ2-4; no clear D. The CDR3 consists of 16 residues. Per the germline V gene, CDR1 is LGHDT and CDR2 is YNNKEL (reference sequence). With 0 bases removed from V and 0 bases from J, the gap between germline ends came to 9 bases.

This chain connects TRBV2 to TRBJ1-1; no firm D call. Trimming cost V 7 bases and J 0 bases, with 12 bases left between them. This CDR3 has 14 residues. The V gene's germline CDR1 is SNHLY and CDR2 FYNNEI. CDR3 residues: CASTQRRLNTEAFF. The CDR3 nucleotides read TGTGCCAGCACCCAAAGGAGGCTGAACACTGAAGCTTTCTTT.